The TCR beta chain under discussion was sequenced for a study of cytomegalovirus exposure and HLA in healthy donors. Study-level background: In terms of ancestry, the Caucasian-associated cluster contained 75% to 90% of the roughly 400 genotyped donors. The study, taken as a whole, reports: Researchers reported in a later analysis that a missense DCLRE1C variant was tied to TCR beta V- and J-gene trimming. Analyses of presence and absence presupposed an approximately uniform sequencing depth across donors.

On this clone: Its target is not known.

Unmatched junction bases numbered 23, after V lost 1 base and J lost 5 bases. Germline V gene sequence: CDR1 LGHNA, CDR2 YNFKEQ. CDR3 length equals 21 residues. The PCR was carried out with 60 Vbeta primers and 13 Jbeta primers. The assay was immunoSEQ multiplex PCR, and TCRdb's table has in-frame clones only and misses some. The sample contains 55,000 to 75,000 clones, 70% to 75% of which appear only once. Sequences were obtained from PBMCs. The J gene is TRBJ2-7, the V gene TRBV4-2; the match to TRBD1 covers 10 bases. This sequence was found in a man aged 25 to 45 in good health and CMV-seropositive. The CDR3 is CASSQVKGGTGALRLLDEQYF. CDR3 nucleotides: TGTGCCAGCAGCCAAGTTAAAGGCGGGACAGGGGCTTTACGTCTTCTCGACGAGCAGTACTTC.